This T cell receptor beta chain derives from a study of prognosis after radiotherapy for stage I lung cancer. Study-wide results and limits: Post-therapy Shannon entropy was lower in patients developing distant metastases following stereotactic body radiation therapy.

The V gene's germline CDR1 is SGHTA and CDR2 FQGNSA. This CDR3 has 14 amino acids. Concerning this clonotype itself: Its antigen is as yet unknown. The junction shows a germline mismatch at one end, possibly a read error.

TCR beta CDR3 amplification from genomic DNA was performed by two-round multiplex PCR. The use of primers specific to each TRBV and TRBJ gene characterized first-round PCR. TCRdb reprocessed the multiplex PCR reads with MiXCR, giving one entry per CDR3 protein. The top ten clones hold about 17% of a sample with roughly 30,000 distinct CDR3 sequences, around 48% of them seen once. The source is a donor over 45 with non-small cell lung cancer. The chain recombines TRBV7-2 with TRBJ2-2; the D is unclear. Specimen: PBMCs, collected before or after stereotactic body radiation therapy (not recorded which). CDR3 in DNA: TGTGTCAGCAGCTTTAAGGCTAACACCGGGGAGCTGTTTTTT. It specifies CVSSFKANTGELFF.